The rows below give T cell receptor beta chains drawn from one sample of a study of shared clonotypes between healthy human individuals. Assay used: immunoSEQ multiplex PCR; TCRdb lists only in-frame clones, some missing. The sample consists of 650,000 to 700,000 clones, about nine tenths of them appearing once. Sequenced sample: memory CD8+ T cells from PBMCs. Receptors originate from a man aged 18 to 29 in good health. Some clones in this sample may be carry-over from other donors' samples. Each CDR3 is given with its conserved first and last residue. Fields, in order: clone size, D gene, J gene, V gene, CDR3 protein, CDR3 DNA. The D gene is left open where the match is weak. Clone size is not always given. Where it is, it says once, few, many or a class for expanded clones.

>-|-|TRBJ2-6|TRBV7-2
CASSLANRDYSGANVLTF
TGTGCCAGCAGCTTAGCTAACAGGGACTACTCTGGGGCCAACGTCCTGACTTTC
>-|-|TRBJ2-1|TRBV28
CASRRLSGRSNEQFF
TGTGCCAGCAGGAGACTTAGCGGACGAAGCAATGAGCAGTTCTTC
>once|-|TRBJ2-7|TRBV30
CAYQFNSGSEQYF
TGTGCCTACCAATTCAACTCAGGGAGCGAGCAGTACTTC
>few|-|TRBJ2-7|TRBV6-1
CASSGRGAAYEQYF
TGTGCCAGCAGTGGGAGGGGTGCCGCCTACGAGCAGTACTTC
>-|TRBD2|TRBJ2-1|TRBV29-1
CSVCLGGGYNEQFF
TGCAGCGTCTGCCTGGGGGGGGGTTACAATGAGCAGTTCTTC
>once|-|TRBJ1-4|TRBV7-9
CASSLALRGANEKLFF
TGTGCCAGCAGCTTAGCGCTAAGAGGAGCTAATGAAAAACTGTTTTTT
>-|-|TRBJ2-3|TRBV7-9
CASSAGGTDTQYF
TGTGCCAGCAGCGCAGGGGGCACAGATACGCAGTATTTT
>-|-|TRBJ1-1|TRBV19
CASSIRSGPEAFF
TGTGCCAGTAGTATTAGGTCAGGGCCTGAAGCTTTCTTT
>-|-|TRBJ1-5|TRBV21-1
CGPRAILHSNQPQHF
TGTGGACCCCGGGCTATACTCCATAGCAATCAGCCCCAGCATTTT
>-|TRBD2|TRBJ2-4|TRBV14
CASSGTSGNRKNIQYF
TGTGCCAGCAGCGGGACTAGCGGGAATCGCAAAAACATTCAGTACTTC
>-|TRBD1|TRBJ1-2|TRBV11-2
CASSRPGTGDNGYTF
TGTGCCAGCAGCCGTCCTGGGACAGGGGATAATGGCTACACCTTC
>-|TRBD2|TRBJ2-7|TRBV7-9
CASSFRLAGDYEQYF
TGTGCCAGCAGCTTCAGACTAGCGGGGGACTACGAGCAGTACTTC
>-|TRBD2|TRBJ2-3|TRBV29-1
CSVQAGRRLLTQYF
TGCAGCGTCCAAGCGGGACGGCGACTCCTTACGCAGTATTTT
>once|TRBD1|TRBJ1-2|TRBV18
CASSPPGQGTGYGYTF
TGTGCCAGCTCACCACCGGGGCAGGGGACAGGCTATGGCTACACCTTC
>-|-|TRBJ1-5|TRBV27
CASSPGGGNQPQHF
TGTGCCAGCAGCCCTGGGGGGGGGAATCAGCCCCAGCATTTT
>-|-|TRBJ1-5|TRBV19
CASSMGDWSNQPQHF
TGTGCCAGTAGTATGGGCGATTGGAGCAATCAGCCCCAGCATTTT
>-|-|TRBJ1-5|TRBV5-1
CASSLDGKESNQPQHF
TGCGCCAGCAGCTTGGACGGGAAGGAGAGCAATCAGCCCCAGCATTTT
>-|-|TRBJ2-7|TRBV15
CATSRVWNTGEQYF
TGTGCCACCAGCAGAGTGTGGAATACGGGCGAGCAGTACTTC
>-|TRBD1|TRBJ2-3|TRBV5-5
CASLATGHKTDTQYF
TGTGCCAGCTTAGCGACAGGGCATAAGACAGATACGCAGTATTTT
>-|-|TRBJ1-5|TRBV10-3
CAISESRYQPQHF
TGTGCCATCAGTGAGTCTCGGTATCAGCCCCAGCATTTT
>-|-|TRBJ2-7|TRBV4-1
CASSFLSDRSYEQYF
TGCGCCAGCAGCTTCCTTAGCGATCGCTCCTACGAGCAGTACTTC
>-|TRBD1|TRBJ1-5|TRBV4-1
CASSRQGSGQPQHF
TGCGCCAGCAGCCGACAGGGAAGCGGTCAGCCCCAGCATTTT
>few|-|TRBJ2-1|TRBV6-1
CAIGQGLEGHEQFF
TGTGCCATTGGGCAGGGCTTAGAGGGTCATGAGCAGTTCTTC
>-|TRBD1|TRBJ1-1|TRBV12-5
CASGLAPPGRGLMNTEAFF
TGTGCTAGTGGTTTGGCTCCCCCCGGCAGGGGGCTCATGAACACTGAAGCTTTCTTT
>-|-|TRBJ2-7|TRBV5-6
CASSLYLISYEQYF
TGTGCCAGCAGCTTGTATCTGATCTCCTACGAGCAGTACTTC
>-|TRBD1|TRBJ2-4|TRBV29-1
CSYRTGRAKNIQYF
TGCAGCTACCGGACAGGTAGAGCCAAAAACATTCAGTACTTC
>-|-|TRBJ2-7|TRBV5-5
CASSLDVASYEQYF
TGTGCCAGCAGCTTGGATGTAGCCAGCTACGAGCAGTACTTC
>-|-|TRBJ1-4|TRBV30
CAWSVVGGTVF
TGTGCCTGGAGTGTAGTGGGGGGAACTGTTTTT
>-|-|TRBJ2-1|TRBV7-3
CASSSIGDRYNEQFF
TGTGCCAGCAGCTCAATCGGAGACAGGTACAATGAGCAGTTCTTC
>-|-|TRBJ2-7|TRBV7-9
CASSSTRLAVQYEQYF
TGTGCCAGCAGCTCCACACGGCTAGCCGTACAGTACGAGCAGTACTTC
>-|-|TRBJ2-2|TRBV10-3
CAIAQANTGELFF
TGTGCCATCGCCCAGGCAAATACCGGGGAGCTGTTTTTT
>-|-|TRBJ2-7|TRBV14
CASSQGPYEQYF
TGTGCCAGCAGCCAAGGACCCTACGAGCAGTACTTC
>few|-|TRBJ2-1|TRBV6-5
CASSYSGKEQFF
TGTGCCAGCAGTTATTCCGGGAAAGAGCAGTTCTTC
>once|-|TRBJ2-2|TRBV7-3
CASSLSATGELFF
TGTGCCAGCAGCTTAAGCGCAACCGGGGAGCTGTTTTTT
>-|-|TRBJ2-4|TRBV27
CASGILRENIQYF
TGTGCCAGCGGGATCCTCCGGGAAAACATTCAGTACTTC
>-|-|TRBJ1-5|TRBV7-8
CASSLASASNQPQHF
TGTGCCAGCAGCTTAGCGTCGGCTTCTAATCAGCCCCAGCATTTT
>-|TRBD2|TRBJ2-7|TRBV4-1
CASSHGRSSGSEQYF
TGCGCCAGCAGCCACGGGCGTAGTAGCGGGAGCGAGCAGTACTTC
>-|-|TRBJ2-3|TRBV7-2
CASSILVGSADTQYF
TGTGCCAGCAGCATCTTAGTGGGGTCCGCAGATACGCAGTATTTT
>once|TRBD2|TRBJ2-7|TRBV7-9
CASSPRTSVDEQYF
TGTGCCAGCAGCCCCCGGACTAGCGTCGACGAGCAGTACTTC
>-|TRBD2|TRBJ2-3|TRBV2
CASLSQSGRAQDTQYF
TGTGCCAGCCTAAGCCAGAGCGGGAGGGCCCAAGATACGCAGTATTTT
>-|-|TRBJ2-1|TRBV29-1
CSVEDNQGPWYNEQFF
TGCAGCGTTGAAGATAATCAGGGGCCTTGGTACAATGAGCAGTTCTTC
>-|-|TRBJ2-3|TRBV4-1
CASSQGGFENTQYF
TGCGCCAGCAGCCAAGGGGGGTTCGAGAATACGCAGTATTTT
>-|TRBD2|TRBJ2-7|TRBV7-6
CASSLGSSGILYEQYF
TGTGCCAGCAGCTTAGGATCTAGCGGGATTCTCTACGAGCAGTACTTC
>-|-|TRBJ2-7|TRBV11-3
CASSLRGNYEQYF
TGTGCCAGCAGCTTAAGGGGGAACTACGAGCAGTACTTC
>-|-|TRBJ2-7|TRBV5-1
CASSATSYSEQYF
TGCGCCAGCAGCGCGACTAGTTACTCCGAGCAGTACTTC
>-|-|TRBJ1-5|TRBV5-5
CASSLALRDSNQPQHF
TGTGCCAGCAGCTTGGCCTTGAGGGATTCCAATCAGCCCCAGCATTTT
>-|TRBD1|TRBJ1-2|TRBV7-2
CASSFLWFRGGANGYTF
TGTGCCAGCAGTTTCTTATGGTTTAGAGGGGGCGCGAATGGCTACACCTTC